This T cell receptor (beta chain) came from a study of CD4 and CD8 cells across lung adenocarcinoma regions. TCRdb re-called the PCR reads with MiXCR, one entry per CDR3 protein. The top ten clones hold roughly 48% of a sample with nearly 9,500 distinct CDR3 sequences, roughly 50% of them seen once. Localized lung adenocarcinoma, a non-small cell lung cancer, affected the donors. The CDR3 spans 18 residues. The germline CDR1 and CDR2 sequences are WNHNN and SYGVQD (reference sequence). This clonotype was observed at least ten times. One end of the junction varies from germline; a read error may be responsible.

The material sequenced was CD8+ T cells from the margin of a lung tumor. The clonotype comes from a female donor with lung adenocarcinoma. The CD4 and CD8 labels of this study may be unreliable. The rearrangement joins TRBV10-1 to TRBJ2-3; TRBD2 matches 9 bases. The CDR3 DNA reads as TGCGCCAACAGTGACCACCCCCTTAGCGGGAGAAGCACAGATACGCAGTATTTT. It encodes CANSDHPLSGRSTDTQYF.